Sequencing of this TCR beta chain was carried out in a study of T cells in Graves' hyperthyroidism and ophthalmopathy. Looking at the study overall: Peripheral blood sampling occurred at initial diagnosis, before any treatment.

For ophthalmopathy patients, the Clinical Activity Score was at least 3 and the NOSPECS grade at least 4; duration was under 3 months. Authors of the study amplified TCR beta CDR3 regions from RNA transcripts. An initial round of RT-PCR targeting the TCR CDR3 relied on the HTBI primer set. A single record per CDR3 protein comes from TCRdb applying MiXCR to the multiplex PCR reads. In the table there are about 250,000 distinct CDR3 sequences, approximately 23% of which are singletons. Study-wide results and limits: The majority of expanded thyroid clonotypes above 0.001 also appeared in blood.

This clonotype was seen at least ten times. As yet, its antigen is unknown. The sample consisted of blood. The receptor was derived from a woman between 40 and 55 years old with Graves' ophthalmopathy.

The CDR3 loop reads CSARGGQGANGELFF. The CDR3 nucleotides are TGCAGTGCTAGGGGGGGACAGGGGGCCAACGGGGAGCTGTTTTTT. The chain links TRBV20-1 to TRBJ2-2, with 12 nucleotides matching TRBD1. The CDR3 is made up of 15 amino acids. V shed 3 bases and J 7 bases; nucleotides not matched to a gene: 6. Germline V gene lookup returns CDR1 DFQATT and CDR2 SNEGSKA (reference sequence).